These 8 T cell receptor beta chains were all obtained from the same sample, sequenced in a study of CD8+ T cells in alopecia areata. As to treatment: oral pan-JAK inhibitor, 5-10 mg twice daily. RNA was extracted and reverse transcribed into cDNA as the sequencing template. Method: immunoSEQ multiplex PCR; TCRdb's copy keeps in-frame clones and lacks some. The table records fewer than 250,000 clones, roughly 60% of them present only once. Material: CD4+ T cells sorted from blood, obtained between weeks 49 and 50, from a patient treated with tofacitinib. These receptors were taken from a human donor with alopecia areata.

The chain links TRBV25-1 to TRBJ1-2; D is undetermined. Trimming pared 4 bases from V and 0 bases from J, leaving 18 bases between. Germline V lookup: CDR1 MGHDK, CDR2 SYGVNS. This CDR3 spans 17 amino acids. CDR3: CASSGFGGKAPNYGYTF. In DNA form, the CDR3 reads TGTGCCAGCAGTGGCTTTGGCGGCAAGGCACCTAACTATGGCTACACCTTC.

The gene calls are TRBV25-1 and TRBJ2-2; the D is unclear. The CDR3 loop spans 11 amino acids. CDR1 and CDR2 (germline): MGHDK, SYGVNS. The V gene lost 7 bases and the J gene lost 6 bases, with 6 bases spanning the gap. The CDR3 here is CASIHPGELFF. The CDR3 region has the DNA TGTGCCAGCATCCATCCCGGGGAGCTGTTTTTT.

The V call is TRBV29-1, the J call TRBJ1-1; no clear D gene. V was shortened by 4 bases and J by 7 bases, with 7 bases between the two germline ends. CDR1 SQVTM and CDR2 ANQGSEA come from the germline V gene. The CDR3 has 10 residues. The CDR3 sequence is CSVGGNEAFF. The CDR3 region has the DNA TGCAGCGTTGGTGGGAATGAAGCTTTCTTT. Complete variable domain (other parts from reference TRBV29-1 and TRBJ1-1): SAVISQKPSRDICQRGTSLTIQCQVDSQVTMMFWYRQQPGQSLTLIATANQGSEATYESGFVIDKFPISRPNLTFSTLTVSNMSPEDSSIYLCSVGGNEAFFGQGTRLTVV.

There are a few counts of this clone. The junction does not match germline at one end; this may be a read error. V gene TRBV5-1 combines with J gene TRBJ2-1; 8 positions match TRBD1. The CDR3 totals 16 residues. Per germline, CDR1 SGHRS and CDR2 YFSETQ. CDR3 in amino acids: CASSFYRGISHNEQFF. DNA for the CDR3: TGCGCCAGCAGCTTTTACAGGGGGATCTCCCACAATGAGCAGTTCTTC.

This rearrangement joins TRBV5-1 to TRBJ2-3; D is unclear. The germline V gene has CDR1 SGHRS and CDR2 YFSETQ. V was cut by 4 bases and J by 0 bases, with 6 bases left in between. This CDR3 has 13 residues. Here the CDR3 DNA reads TGCGCCAGCAGCACCGGTAGCACAGATACGCAGTATTTT. Translation gives CASSTGSTDTQYF.

The rearrangement joins TRBV4-1 to TRBJ1-2, with a tentative D call TRBD1 (6 bases). This CDR3 spans 15 amino acids. Per the germline V gene, CDR1 is MGHRA and CDR2 is YSYEKL. V was cut by 1 base and J by 2 bases, with 11 bases left in between. This CDR3 is CASSQGTQGNYGYTF. The CDR3 DNA follows: TGCGCCAGCAGCCAAGGCACCCAGGGGAACTATGGCTACACCTTC.

The chain uses TRBV7-3 and TRBJ2-1; maybe TRBD2 (5 bases). The CDR3 has 14 amino acids. Between the trimmed V and J ends, which lost 4 bases and 6 bases, there was a span of 13 bases. The V gene's germline CDR1 is SGHTA and CDR2 FQGTGA. CDR3 in DNA: TGTGCCAGCAGCTGGTATAGGGAGAGCAATGAGCAGTTCTTC. This sequence encodes CASSWYRESNEQFF. Full variable domain (missing parts from reference TRBV7-3 and TRBJ2-1): GAGVSQTPSNKVTEKGKYVELRCDPISGHTALYWYRQSLGQGPEFLIYFQGTGAADDSGLPNDRFFAVRPEGSVSTLKIQRTERGDSAVYLCASSWYRESNEQFFGPGTRLTVL.

Note on this clone: This sample includes further DNA sequences coding for the same CDR3. V and J are TRBV29-1 and TRBJ1-1; no clear D gene. Germline CDR1 and CDR2: SQVTM and ANQGSEA. The CDR3 is made up of 10 amino acids. Here the CDR3 DNA reads TGCAGTGCGATGAACACTGAAGCTTTCTTT. It is translated as CSAMNTEAFF.